These 27 T cell receptor beta chains were all obtained from the same sample, sequenced in a study of spatial heterogeneity in lung cancer. TCRdb re-called the 5' RACE reads with MiXCR, one entry per CDR3 protein. The sample records 20,000 to 25,000 distinct CDR3 sequences, roughly 4.5% being singletons. Described time point: sample taken at primary tumor resection. The specimen comprised PBMCs, sampled at surgery. These receptors were taken from a male donor with early-stage non-small cell lung cancer.

This clonotype appeared many times. V gene TRBV15 combines with J gene TRBJ2-1; 7 nucleotides match TRBD2. Germline V gives CDR1 LNHNV, CDR2 YYDKDF (reference sequence). The CDR3 runs 14 residues. V gave up 5 bases and J gave up 8 bases; unmatched junction bases: 9. The CDR3 DNA is TGTGCCACCAGCTTTGAGCGGGGAGGGGATGAGCAGTTCTTC. This codes for CATSFERGGDEQFF.

This chain links TRBV9 with TRBJ1-4; D is unclear. Germline CDR1 reads SGDLS; CDR2 reads YYNGEE. The ends were cut back, 4 bases at V and 0 bases at J, with 10 bases in the middle. The CDR3 length is 15 residues. The CDR3 is CASSSNSATNEKLFF. In DNA, the CDR3 is TGTGCCAGCAGCTCCAACAGTGCAACTAATGAAAAACTGTTTTTT.

This clonotype was counted ten times or more. J is TRBJ1-5 and V is TRBV6-2 or TRBV6-3, with 8 positions matching TRBD1. V lost 0 bases, J lost 6 bases, and 7 bases stayed unmatched. CDR3 length: 16 residues. Looked up from germline, CDR1 is MNHEY and CDR2 is SVGEGT. As DNA, the CDR3 is TGTGCCAGCAGTTACTCTCCGGGACAGGTGTTTCAGCCCCAGCATTTT. Its translation: CASSYSPGQVFQPQHF.

This clonotype came up a few times. V is TRBV28 and J is TRBJ2-1, with 8 bases identical to TRBD2. This CDR3 has 15 residues. V shed 3 bases and J 6 bases; nucleotides not matched to a gene: 7. Germline V gene lookup returns CDR1 MDHEN and CDR2 SYDVKM. In DNA, the CDR3 is TGTGCCAGCAGTTTGGCGGGGGGTCGGTCCAATGAGCAGTTCTTC. Translating it yields CASSLAGGRSNEQFF. Combining the CDR3 with reference TRBV28 and TRBJ2-1 gives the whole variable domain DVKVTQSSRYLVKRTGEKVFLECVQDMDHENMFWYRQDPGLGLRLIYFSYDVKMKEKGDIPEGYSVSREKKERFSLILESASTNQTSMYLCASSLAGGRSNEQFFGPGTRLTVL.

There are many counts of this clonotype. Here the CDR3 DNA reads TGCAGTGCTAGAGCCGGGACTCTAGGCAATGAGCAGTTCTTC. It translates to CSARAGTLGNEQFF. V gene TRBV20-1 combines with J gene TRBJ2-1; weak D call: TRBD2 (6 bases). With 1 base removed from V and 6 bases from J, the gap between germline ends came to 13 bases. Per the germline V gene, CDR1 is DFQATT and CDR2 is SNEGSKA (reference sequence). The CDR3 sequence is 14 residues long.

This clonotype was detected ten times or more. The genes are TRBV7-2 and TRBJ1-6; tentatively, D is TRBD1 (6 bases). Germline V CDR1 and CDR2: SGHTA, FQGNSA. CDR3 length equals 16 residues. Trimming left V 0 bases short and J 8 bases short, with 14 bases between. For the CDR3, the DNA is TGTGCCAGCAGCTTAGCTTCAGGGGCTCAATATTCACCCCTCCACTTT. It specifies CASSLASGAQYSPLHF.

This clonotype is termed medium-sized (0.01 to 0.1%). The chain is built from TRBV9 and TRBJ1-1; D is unclear. The CDR3 contains 14 residues. Germline V gene lookup returns CDR1 SGDLS and CDR2 YYNGEE. The germline V and J ends were trimmed by 0 bases and 1 base, with 7 bases remaining between them. The CDR3 sequence: CASSVVSKNTEAFF. The CDR3 bases are TGTGCCAGCAGCGTAGTTTCGAAGAACACTGAAGCTTTCTTT.

The chain employs TRBV19 and TRBJ2-3; 7 nucleotides match TRBD2. The V gene end was trimmed by 7 bases and the J gene end by 0 bases; junction bases not matched to a gene: 4. The CDR3 totals 14 residues. CDR1 and CDR2 (germline): LNHDA, SQIVND (reference sequence). The CDR3 protein is CASKGLVSTDTQYF. In nucleotides, the CDR3 is TGTGCCAGTAAAGGACTAGTCAGCACAGATACGCAGTATTTT.

There are a few counts of this clonotype. The chain combines TRBV27 with TRBJ2-6; perhaps TRBD1 as D (6 bases). The length of the CDR3 is 14 residues. Germline CDR1 is MNHEY and CDR2 is SMNVEV (reference sequence). The CDR3 sequence: CASSGVPGANVLTF. CDR3 nucleotides: TGTGCTTCCTCAGGGGTCCCTGGGGCCAACGTCCTGACTTTC.

This clonotype was found many times. The chain uses TRBV18 and TRBJ2-4; D is undetermined. Trimming took 1 base from V and 12 from J, leaving 10 bases between them. CDR3 size: 12 residues. From germline, CDR1 is KGHSH and CDR2 LQKENI. CDR3 region: CASSPRTGAQYF. The CDR3 DNA sequence: TGTGCCAGCTCACCACGGACCGGCGCTCAGTACTTC.

This clonotype was seen many times. The V call is TRBV29-1, the J call TRBJ2-7, with D possibly matching TRBD1 (5 bases). Germline lookup yields CDR1 SQVTM and CDR2 ANQGSEA. The V and J ends lost 3 bases and 5 bases respectively, with 17 bases between them. This CDR3 is 14 amino acids long. CDR3 protein: CSVELQGRTHEQYF. The CDR3 region has the DNA TGCAGCGTTGAGCTCCAGGGAAGAACCCACGAGCAGTACTTC.

The sample holds many counts of this clonotype. The chain's CDR3 is CSATNLAGGLSNQPQHF. The CDR3 DNA is TGCAGTGCTACCAACCTCGCAGGGGGACTGAGCAATCAGCCCCAGCATTTT. The J gene is TRBJ1-5, the V gene TRBV20-1; 7 bases map to TRBD1. Germline V CDR1 and CDR2: DFQATT, SNEGSKA (reference sequence). This CDR3 comprises 17 residues. The ends lost 4 bases at V and 1 base at J; junction bases unmatched: 13.

CDR3 in DNA: TGTGCCAGCAGCTTAGGGGTCCTGTTCTCTGGGGCCAACGTCCTGACTTTC. It translates to CASSLGVLFSGANVLTF. The chain links TRBV7-8 to TRBJ2-6; unclear D gene. This CDR3 comprises 17 residues. V gave up 1 base and J gave up 0 bases, with 10 bases separating them. Germline lookup yields CDR1 SGHVS and CDR2 FQNEAQ. The full variable domain, completed using reference TRBV7-8 and TRBJ2-6, is GAGVSQSPRYKVAKRGQDVALRCDPISGHVSLFWYQQALGQGPEFLTYFQNEAQLDKSGLPSDRFFAERPEGSVSTLKIQRTQQEDSAVYLCASSLGVLFSGANVLTFGAGSRLTVL.

Many counts were recorded for this clonotype. The V and J genes are TRBV10-3 and TRBJ2-5; 8 nucleotides agree with TRBD1. Germline V CDR1 and CDR2: ENHRY, SYGVKD. This CDR3 contains 13 residues. V gave up 4 bases and J gave up 4 bases; unmatched junction bases: 2. Here the CDR3 reads CAISGQGAETQYF. The CDR3 DNA sequence: TGTGCCATCAGTGGGCAGGGGGCAGAGACCCAGTACTTC.

Points on this clonotype: Compared with germline, one end of the junction differs, possibly owing to a read error. The chain employs TRBV12-3 or TRBV12-4 and TRBJ2-1; D may match TRBD1 or TRBD2 (5 bases each). The CDR3 totals 13 residues. Here the CDR3 reads CVSQTGAYNEQFF. In DNA, the CDR3 is TGTGTCAGCCAAACCGGGGCGTACAATGAGCAGTTCTTC.

The table lists this clonotype with many counts. The chain links TRBV20-1 to TRBJ1-6; TRBD1 might be the D (6 bases). CDR1 and CDR2 (germline): DFQATT, SNEGSKA (reference sequence). V lost 6 bases and J lost 6, with 18 bases in between. CDR3 length: 15 amino acids. The CDR3 region has the DNA TGCAGTGCCCAACGCCGACAGGTTATTAATTCACCCCTCCACTTT. Its protein is CSAQRRQVINSPLHF.

This clonotype was counted at least ten times. The J gene is TRBJ2-2, the V gene TRBV9; the D gene is possibly TRBD2 (5 bases). V lost 0 bases, J lost 3 bases, and 9 bases lay in between. Germline V lookup: CDR1 SGDLS, CDR2 YYNGEE. The CDR3 totals 15 residues. The CDR3 nucleotides are TGTGCCAGCAGCGTAGGAGGGAGCGACACCGGGGAGCTGTTTTTT. This encodes CASSVGGSDTGELFF. The full variable domain, its missing parts supplied by reference TRBV9 and TRBJ2-2, is DSGVTQTPKHLITATGQRVTLRCSPRSGDLSVYWYQQSLDQGLQFLIQYYNGEERAKGNILERFSAQQFPDLHSELNLSSLELGDSALYFCASSVGGSDTGELFFGEGSRLTVL.

This clonotype rates as medium-sized. The chain carries TRBV11-2 and TRBJ2-3, with D possibly being TRBD2 (5 bases). Trimming pared 5 bases from V and 2 bases from J, leaving 17 bases between. The CDR3 runs 16 residues. Germline CDR1 SGHAT, CDR2 FQNNGV. DNA for the CDR3: TGTGCCAGCAGCCGTGCGGGCCTCCCGTCCACAGATACGCAGTATTTT. It is translated as CASSRAGLPSTDTQYF.

Many counts were recorded for this clonotype. The chain combines TRBV20-1 with TRBJ1-1, with 12 nucleotides matching TRBD1. Per the germline V gene, CDR1 is DFQATT and CDR2 is SNEGSKA (reference sequence). V trimming: 6 bases; J trimming: 4 bases; junction bases outside the gene matches: 12. CDR3 length: 16 amino acids. The CDR3 bases are TGCAGTGCCCCGGCCGGGACAGGGGGCGCGGGCACTGAAGCTTTCTTT. It codes for CSAPAGTGGAGTEAFF.

This clonotype was counted at least ten times. The V call is TRBV20-1, the J call TRBJ2-1; 8 bases line up with TRBD1. CDR1 is DFQATT and CDR2 is SNEGSKA in the germline V gene (reference sequence). Losses at the gene ends were 6 bases for V and 5 bases for J; bases not matched to a gene: 12. The CDR3 is 15 residues long. CDR3 bases: TGCAGTGCCCTGACAGGGGATAGCGCCGACAATGAGCAGTTCTTC. It specifies CSALTGDSADNEQFF.

This clonotype appeared many times. This chain links TRBV20-1 with TRBJ2-1; D is unclear. The CDR3 is made up of 16 amino acids. CDR1 is DFQATT, CDR2 SNEGSKA, per germline (reference sequence). V lost 4 bases and J lost 0, with 16 bases in between. CDR3 in amino acids: CSATRFGGSSYNEQFF. In nucleotides, the CDR3 is TGCAGTGCTACTCGGTTTGGCGGAAGCTCCTACAATGAGCAGTTCTTC.

This clonotype occurred many times. The chain uses TRBV7-2 and TRBJ1-6; 7 bases line up with TRBD1. Germline V gene data show CDR1 as SGHTA and CDR2 as FQGNSA. J was trimmed by 6 bases and V by 7 bases; bases with no gene match: 9. CDR3 length: 15 residues. CDR3 DNA sequence: TGTGCCAGCATCCTAACAGGGGCCCTTAATTCACCCCTCCACTTT. Its translation is CASILTGALNSPLHF.

The rearrangement joins TRBV15 to TRBJ2-5; either TRBD1 or TRBD2 may supply D (5 bases each). Between the trimmed V and J ends, which lost 0 bases and 1 base, there was a span of 6 bases. CDR1 is LNHNV, CDR2 YYDKDF, per germline (reference sequence). The CDR3 is 14 residues long. Here the CDR3 reads CATSREGTQETQYF. In DNA form, the CDR3 reads TGTGCCACCAGCAGAGAAGGGACCCAAGAGACCCAGTACTTC.

This clonotype was seen many times. The chain uses TRBV20-1 and TRBJ2-3; TRBD2 agrees at 8 bases. The CDR3 spans 14 residues. V lost 5 bases to trimming and J lost 4 bases; unmatched junction nucleotides: 8. CDR1 is DFQATT, CDR2 SNEGSKA, per germline (reference sequence). The CDR3 here is CSAGSGNPPDTQYF. Written as DNA, the CDR3 is TGCAGTGCTGGTAGCGGGAACCCCCCAGATACGCAGTATTTT.

The table lists this clonotype with many counts. The J gene is TRBJ2-6, the V gene TRBV15, with D perhaps matching TRBD2 (6 bases). Trimming stripped 9 bases from V and 0 bases from J, with 12 bases between. CDR1 and CDR2 from the germline V gene are LNHNV and YYDKDF (reference sequence). CDR3 length: 15 residues. The CDR3 DNA follows: TGTGCCACTGAGGAGGGGACCTCTGGGGCCAACGTCCTGACTTTC. It specifies CATEEGTSGANVLTF.

By share, this clonotype ranks as medium-sized. CDR3 sequence (DNA): TGCAGCGGCGGACATCTCGGGGACACTGAAGCTTTCTTT. It is translated as CSGGHLGDTEAFF. V usage is TRBV29-1 and J usage is TRBJ1-1, with a tentative D call TRBD1 (5 bases). This CDR3 spans 13 amino acids. Trimming pared 7 bases from V and 3 bases from J, leaving 15 bases between. Germline V CDR1 and CDR2: SQVTM, ANQGSEA.

This clonotype showed up many times. This chain connects TRBV7-2 to TRBJ1-1, with D perhaps matching TRBD1 (6 bases). Germline V gives CDR1 SGHTA, CDR2 FQGNSA. V was trimmed by 5 bases and J by 5 bases, leaving 12 bases between them. The CDR3 is made up of 13 amino acids. CDR3 DNA: TGTGCCAGCAGCCCGAGGACAGCGACTGAAGCTTTCTTT. Encoded protein: CASSPRTATEAFF.